The 25 T cell receptor beta chains in this list originate from one sample, sequenced in a study of blood T cell repertoires in COVID-19. Profiled with immunoSEQ multiplex PCR; TCRdb holds only in-frame clones, not every one. Of 98,000 or so clones in the sample, 75% to 90% were seen once. Sequencing was carried out using peripheral blood. The receptor set was obtained from a man aged 50-60 years with acute or convalescent COVID-19.

The chain couples TRBV25-1 to TRBJ2-1; 15 positions agree with TRBD2. The CDR3 consists of 14 residues. CDR1 and CDR2 from the germline V gene are MGHDK and SYGVNS. The V and J ends lost 6 bases and 11 bases, in that order; junction bases with no gene match: 5. CDR3 bases: TGTGCCAGCAGAGGACTAGCGGGAGGGCGCCAGCAGTTCTTC. Translated, it gives CASRGLAGGRQQFF.

This clone showed up just a few times. V usage is TRBV5-1 and J usage is TRBJ2-7; 9 bases align to TRBD2. The CDR3 is 16 residues long. The germline CDR1 and CDR2 sequences are SGHRS and YFSETQ. V lost 4 bases and J lost 0; bases outside the gene matches: 8. CDR3 bases: TGCGCCAGCAGCACTACTGGACTAGCGTCCTCCTACGAGCAGTACTTC. It specifies CASSTTGLASSYEQYF.

The chain couples TRBV27 to TRBJ1-2; TRBD1 agrees at 8 bases. CDR1 MNHEY and CDR2 SMNVEV come from the germline V gene (reference sequence). The CDR3 totals 17 residues. Trimming cost V 5 bases and J 2 bases; bases outside gene matches: 13. This chain's CDR3 is CASSPAGQGVSNYGYTF. In nucleotides, the CDR3 is TGTGCCAGCAGTCCGGCCGGACAGGGCGTTAGCAACTATGGCTACACCTTC.

The chain recombines TRBV4-1 with TRBJ2-2, with 8 positions matching TRBD2. Per the germline V gene, CDR1 is MGHRA and CDR2 is YSYEKL. J lost 4 bases, V lost 0 bases, and 7 bases had no gene match. CDR3 length equals 17 residues. The CDR3 coding sequence is TGCGCCAGCAGCCAAGAATCCAGCGGGAGAAGCACCGGGGAGCTGTTTTTT. It specifies CASSQESSGRSTGELFF.

The chain combines TRBV28 with TRBJ1-2, with D possibly being TRBD1 (6 bases). The germline CDR1 and CDR2 sequences are MDHEN and SYDVKM. This CDR3 has 14 residues. V was pared by 8 bases and J by 8 bases, with 21 bases between. The CDR3 bases are TGTGCCAGCGACGTTCTGGGGGCTAGGAAAGGCTACACCTTC. Protein sequence: CASDVLGARKGYTF.

The chain couples TRBV5-6 to TRBJ2-7, with 15 bases that match TRBD2. The CDR3 sequence is 17 residues long. CDR1 is SGHDT, CDR2 YYEEEE, per germline. Losses at the gene ends were 4 bases for V and 6 bases for J; bases not matched to a gene: 11. CDR3 in amino acids: CASSPGLAGGRVAEQYF. CDR3 nucleotide sequence: TGTGCCAGCAGCCCCGGACTAGCGGGAGGGCGGGTGGCCGAGCAGTACTTC.

The rearrangement links TRBV24-1 to TRBJ2-7, with a possible D match to TRBD2 (5 bases). Trimming shortened V by 3 bases and J by 1 base, and 6 bases separated the two germline ends. Germline CDR1 reads KGHDR; CDR2 reads SFDVKD. The CDR3 length is 13 residues. CDR3 in amino acids: CATSDPGSYEQYF. CDR3 sequence (DNA): TGTGCCACCAGTGATCCGGGGTCCTACGAGCAGTACTTC.

The chain has TRBV7-9 and TRBJ2-1; maybe TRBD2 (6 bases). Trimming stripped 2 bases from V and 10 bases from J, with 9 bases between. The germline gives CDR1 SEHNR, CDR2 FQNEAQ (reference sequence). CDR3 length: 12 residues. The CDR3 sequence is CASSLPGLEQFF. The DNA of the CDR3 is TGTGCCAGCAGCTTACCGGGACTGGAGCAGTTCTTC.

V usage is TRBV29-1 and J usage is TRBJ2-3; 8 bases line up with TRBD2. Germline V lookup: CDR1 SQVTM, CDR2 ANQGSEA. This CDR3 has 13 residues. V lost 1 base, J lost 10 bases, and 7 bases stayed unmatched. Here the CDR3 reads CSVEGREGLSQYF. CDR3 bases: TGCAGCGTTGAAGGACGGGAGGGCCTGTCGCAGTATTTT.

The chain couples TRBV30 to TRBJ2-7, with a tentative D call TRBD1 (6 bases). CDR1 and CDR2 (germline): GTSNPN, SVGIG (reference sequence). V lost 4 bases to trimming and J lost 7 bases, with 20 bases between them. This CDR3 has 14 residues. The CDR3 DNA is TGTGCCTGGATGATGGACCGAAAGAGGGGGGAGCAGTACTTC. This gives the protein CAWMMDRKRGEQYF.

This clone was found once. The V call is TRBV9, the J call TRBJ1-1, with 7 bases aligning to TRBD1. The germline V gene has CDR1 SGDLS and CDR2 YYNGEE. Germline trimming cut 4 bases from V and 0 bases from J; bases unmatched to any gene: 9. The CDR3 runs 16 residues. The CDR3 region is CASSTEQGQMNTEAFF. The CDR3 DNA is TGTGCCAGCAGCACCGAACAGGGGCAAATGAACACTGAAGCTTTCTTT. The full variable domain, with the rest looked up from reference TRBV9 and TRBJ1-1, is DSGVTQTPKHLITATGQRVTLRCSPRSGDLSVYWYQQSLDQGLQFLIQYYNGEERAKGNILERFSAQQFPDLHSELNLSSLELGDSALYFCASSTEQGQMNTEAFFGQGTRLTVV.

The J gene is TRBJ2-1, the V gene TRBV13, with 7 bases aligning to TRBD2. With 4 bases clipped from V and 2 bases from J, the junction kept 5 bases outside the gene matches. CDR3 length equals 15 residues. CDR1 PRHDT and CDR2 FYEKMQ come from the germline V gene (reference sequence). This CDR3 is CASSSRTSPYNEQFF. In DNA, the CDR3 is TGTGCCAGCAGCTCCAGGACTAGTCCCTACAATGAGCAGTTCTTC.

The V gene is TRBV11-2, the J gene TRBJ2-2; TRBD2 aligns across 10 bases. After removal of 1 base from V and 0 bases from J, the junction contained 5 bases not matched to a gene. CDR3 length: 18 amino acids. Germline V gene lookup returns CDR1 SGHAT and CDR2 FQNNGV. CDR3 amino acids: CASSLGTSGRANTGELFF. CDR3 nucleotide sequence: TGTGCCAGCAGCTTAGGAACAAGCGGGAGGGCGAACACCGGGGAGCTGTTTTTT.

This clone was recorded once. The CDR3 loop is CASSLGLAGTYEQYF. As DNA, the CDR3 is TGTGCCAGCAGCCTCGGACTAGCGGGGACCTACGAGCAGTACTTC. V gene TRBV5-4 combines with J gene TRBJ2-7, with 12 bases aligning to TRBD2. With V trimmed by 4 bases and J by 2 bases, 4 bases remained unmatched. Germline V gene sequence: CDR1 SGHNT, CDR2 YYREEE (reference sequence). CDR3 length equals 15 residues.

This chain's CDR3 is CASSLPGQGRETQYF. The CDR3 nucleotides are TGTGCCAGCAGCCTTCCGGGACAGGGACGAGAGACCCAGTACTTC. The rearrangement links TRBV13 to TRBJ2-5, with TRBD1 identical over 9 bases. The length of the CDR3 is 15 residues. V shed 5 bases, J shed 4 bases, and the junction held 8 bases outside the gene matches. Germline V gene lookup returns CDR1 PRHDT and CDR2 FYEKMQ (reference sequence).

V gene TRBV30 combines with J gene TRBJ2-7; D call uncertain. V lost 3 bases to trimming and J lost 2 bases, with 8 bases between them. CDR3 length: 12 residues. The germline V gene encodes CDR1 GTSNPN and CDR2 SVGIG (reference sequence). The CDR3 here is CAWRGGAYEQYF. The CDR3 DNA sequence: TGTGCCTGGAGAGGCGGTGCCTACGAGCAGTACTTC.

This clone was seen a handful of times. The chain employs TRBV12-5 and TRBJ1-6; 8 nucleotides match TRBD1. The CDR3 is made up of 16 amino acids. V shed 2 bases and J 9 bases; nucleotides not matched to a gene: 9. Germline loops: CDR1 LGHNT, CDR2 FRNRAP. CDR3 protein: CASGLISGGASSPLHF. For the CDR3, the DNA is TGTGCTAGTGGTTTGATATCAGGGGGCGCGAGTTCACCCCTCCACTTT.

The CDR3 sequence is CASSPTGGAAQYF. The CDR3 nucleotides read TGTGCCAGCAGTCCGACAGGGGGGGCTGCCCAGTACTTC. The V call is TRBV12-3 or TRBV12-4, the J call TRBJ2-5, with 9 bases identical to TRBD1. The CDR3 spans 13 residues. The V and J ends lost 5 bases and 9 bases, in that order; junction bases with no gene match: 7.

The chain carries TRBV9 and TRBJ1-3; 11 positions agree with TRBD1. Germline loops: CDR1 SGDLS, CDR2 YYNGEE. The CDR3 runs 19 residues. Trimming took 3 bases from V and 0 from J; bases not matched to a gene: 11. Here the CDR3 reads CASSAPGQGVLSSGNTIYF. CDR3 bases: TGTGCCAGCAGCGCGCCGGGACAGGGGGTCCTAAGCTCTGGAAACACCATATATTTT.

Concerning this clone itself: Compared with germline, one end of the junction differs, possibly owing to a read error. The rearrangement uses TRBV19 and TRBJ2-7, with D tentatively TRBD2 (5 bases). Germline CDR1 and CDR2: LNHDA and SQIVND (reference sequence). This CDR3 has 15 amino acids. In DNA, the CDR3 is TGTGCCAGTAGTATAGGCCAGAGGGCCTCCAACGAGCAGTACTTC. As protein: CASSIGQRASNEQYF.

CDR3 in amino acids: CASSLHQGLAEETQYF. The DNA of the CDR3 is TGTGCCAGTAGTTTGCACCAGGGACTAGCAGAAGAGACCCAGTACTTC. V is TRBV19 and J is TRBJ2-5; 9 nucleotides match TRBD2. The CDR3 sequence is 16 residues long. Germline V gene sequence: CDR1 LNHDA, CDR2 SQIVND (reference sequence). V lost 5 bases, J lost 3 bases, and 10 bases stayed unmatched.

This chain uses TRBV30 with TRBJ1-4, with 10 bases aligning to TRBD1. Trimming removed 2 bases from V and 10 bases from J; junction bases left unmatched: 7. Germline CDR1 is GTSNPN and CDR2 is SVGIG (reference sequence). CDR3 length: 14 amino acids. CDR3 DNA: TGTGCCTGGAGTACAGGACAGGGGGTCGGAAAACTGTTTTTT. Translation: CAWSTGQGVGKLFF.

Only a few counts were recorded for this clone. V and J are TRBV11-2 and TRBJ1-2; TRBD1 might be the D (6 bases). Trimming shortened V by 5 bases and J by 0 bases, and 16 bases separated the two germline ends. Per germline, CDR1 SGHAT and CDR2 FQNNGV. This CDR3 spans 16 amino acids. This CDR3 is CASSQQGAAANYGYTF. The DNA of the CDR3 is TGTGCCAGCAGCCAACAGGGTGCAGCAGCTAACTATGGCTACACCTTC.

This clone was detected only a few times. The chain combines TRBV11-2 with TRBJ2-3, with a tentative D call TRBD2 (5 bases). Germline loops: CDR1 SGHAT, CDR2 FQNNGV. V lost 5 bases and J 2 bases, leaving 11 bases between the germline ends. The CDR3 contains 14 residues. CDR3 region: CASSVTRNTDTQYF. CDR3 in DNA: TGTGCCAGCAGCGTCACTAGAAACACAGATACGCAGTATTTT.

This clone was seen just once. V usage is TRBV4-1 and J usage is TRBJ2-1; 8 nucleotides agree with TRBD1. Germline CDR1 MGHRA, CDR2 YSYEKL. J was trimmed by 6 bases and V by 4 bases; bases with no gene match: 8. This CDR3 has 15 residues. The CDR3 is CASSRRWTGPNEQFF. The CDR3 nucleotides read TGCGCCAGCAGCCGTCGATGGACAGGGCCCAATGAGCAGTTCTTC.